The entry below gives a single TCR beta chain sequence along with its context. The sample originates from a study of blood T cell repertoires in COVID-19. Looking at the study overall: COVID-19 samples collected from the United States, Italy and Spain covered acute and convalescent phases. Sample material is recorded as cDNA or gDNA derived from T cells, B-cell-depleted T cells, or PBMCs.

Original handling: How many nucleated cells were present was estimated from reference gene primer amplification. Method: immunoSEQ multiplex PCR; TCRdb's copy keeps in-frame clones and lacks some. V, J and clone size were drawn from that table, and D and trimming were deduced from the DNA. The data hold about 140,000 clones, with over 60% observed a single time. V lost 5 bases, J lost 6 bases, and 9 bases lay in between. The CDR3 length is 12 residues. Germline V gene lookup returns CDR1 SEHNR and CDR2 FQNEAQ (reference sequence). This sequence was found in an elderly man with acute or convalescent COVID-19. The genes are TRBV7-9 and TRBJ2-3; D perhaps matches TRBD1 (5 bases). Sequencing was done on a sample of peripheral blood. Written as DNA, the CDR3 is TGTGCCAGCAGCCCCAGGGTGGATACGCAGTATTTT. Translation gives CASSPRVDTQYF. Full variable domain (remainder filled in from reference TRBV7-9 and TRBJ2-3): DTGVSQNPRHKITKRGQNVTFRCDPISEHNRLYWYRQTLGQGPEFLTYFQNEAQLEKSRLLSDRFSAERPKGSFSTLEIQRTEQGDSAMYLCASSPRVDTQYFGPGTRLTVL.